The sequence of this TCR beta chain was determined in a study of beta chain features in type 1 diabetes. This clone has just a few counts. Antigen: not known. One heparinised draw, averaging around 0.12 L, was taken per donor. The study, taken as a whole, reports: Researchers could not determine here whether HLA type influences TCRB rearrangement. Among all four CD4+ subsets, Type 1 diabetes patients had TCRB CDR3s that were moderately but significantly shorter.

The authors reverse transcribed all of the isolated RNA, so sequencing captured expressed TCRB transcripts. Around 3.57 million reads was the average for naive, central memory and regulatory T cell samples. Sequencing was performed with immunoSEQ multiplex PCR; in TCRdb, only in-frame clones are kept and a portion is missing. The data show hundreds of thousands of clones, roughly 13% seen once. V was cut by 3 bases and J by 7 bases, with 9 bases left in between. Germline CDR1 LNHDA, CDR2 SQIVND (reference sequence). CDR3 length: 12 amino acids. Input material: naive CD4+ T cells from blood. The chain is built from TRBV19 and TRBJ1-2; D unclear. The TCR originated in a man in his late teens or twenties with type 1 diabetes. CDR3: CASSITGFGYTF. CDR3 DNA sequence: TGTGCCAGTAGTATTACTGGGTTTGGCTACACCTTC. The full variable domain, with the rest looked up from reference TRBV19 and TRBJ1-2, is DGGITQSPKYLFRKEGQNVTLSCEQNLNHDAMYWYRQDPGQGLRLIYYSQIVNDFQKGDIAEGYSVSREKKESFPLTVTSAQKNPTAFYLCASSITGFGYTFGSGTRLTVV.